The 5 T cell receptor beta chains below were found in one sample sequenced in a study of OX40 agonist ivuxolimab in advanced cancers. TCRdb's copy holds only in-frame clones and misses some; the assay was immunoSEQ multiplex PCR. The repertoire holds 55,000 to 95,000 clones, about 86% seen once, with roughly 2.9% in the top ten. Sequencing was performed on CD4+ or CD8+ T cells sorted from blood, taken in a trial of the OX40 agonist ivuxolimab. These receptors were collected from an adult with an advanced solid tumor such as melanoma, head and neck, liver or kidney cancer.

The CDR3 is CASSGKSGNTIYF. CDR3 sequence (DNA): TGTGCCAGCAGCGGGAAATCTGGAAACACCATATATTTT. The rearrangement uses TRBV9 and TRBJ1-3; D ambiguous. Deletions cut 3 bases from V and 1 base from J, with 5 bases between. This CDR3 has 13 amino acids. Germline V lookup: CDR1 SGDLS, CDR2 YYNGEE.

The CDR3 here is CASSFSQGPNEAFF. CDR3 DNA: TGCGCCAGCAGCTTTTCCCAGGGACCAAATGAAGCTTTCTTT. The chain uses TRBV5-1 and TRBJ1-1, with a tentative D call TRBD1 (5 bases). CDR1 is SGHRS and CDR2 is YFSETQ in the germline V gene. Trimming left V 2 bases short and J 7 bases short, with 15 bases between. CDR3 length: 14 amino acids.

This clone was seen only once. The chain has TRBV7-9 and TRBJ2-3; D gene ambiguous. The V gene's germline CDR1 is SEHNR and CDR2 FQNEAQ (reference sequence). The V end lost 6 bases, the J end lost 4 bases, and 11 bases lay between the germline ends. This CDR3 has 13 residues. This chain's CDR3 is CASRPRPSDTQYF. Written as DNA, the CDR3 is TGTGCCAGCAGGCCGCGGCCTTCAGATACGCAGTATTTT. Based on the CDR3 plus reference TRBV7-9 and TRBJ2-3, the full variable domain is DTGVSQNPRHKITKRGQNVTFRCDPISEHNRLYWYRQTLGQGPEFLTYFQNEAQLEKSRLLSDRFSAERPKGSFSTLEIQRTEQGDSAMYLCASRPRPSDTQYFGPGTRLTVL.

The rearrangement uses TRBV5-1 and TRBJ2-1; D is possibly TRBD1 (5 bases). Germline V gene data show CDR1 as SGHRS and CDR2 as YFSETQ. The V and J ends lost 0 bases and 4 bases respectively, with 11 bases between them. The CDR3 totals 15 residues. The DNA for the CDR3 is TGCGCCAGCAGCTTGGGGGCAGGGCCTTACAATGAGCAGTTCTTC. Residues: CASSLGAGPYNEQFF.

As for this clone: The sample carries other DNA sequences with the same CDR3. V and J are TRBV5-1 and TRBJ2-5; D might be TRBD1 (6 bases). Looked up from germline, CDR1 is SGHRS and CDR2 is YFSETQ. Trimming left V 4 bases short and J 2 bases short, with 9 bases between. The CDR3 spans 13 residues. The CDR3 loop reads CASSGGPQETQYF. DNA for the CDR3: TGCGCCAGCAGCGGGGGCCCTCAAGAGACCCAGTACTTC.